The clone carrying this T cell receptor (beta chain) was found many times. Its antigen remains unknown. CDR3 length: 13 residues. Trimming stripped 4 bases from V and 4 bases from J, with 10 bases between. This specimen comes from a study of glioma-infiltrating T cells. Broader study findings: Very few CDR3 sequences were shared between tissue and blood. Tissue-blood divergence was below expectation in non-neoplastic patients, above in gliomas.

Using RNA template, CDR3s of TCR alpha and beta were amplified with iRepertoire arm-PCR. Tissue mRNA or PBMC total RNA, roughly 90-450 ng, went into one-step reverse transcription and amplification. TCRdb reprocessed the multiplex PCR reads via MiXCR and lists one record per CDR3 protein. Among about 210,000 distinct CDR3 sequences listed, roughly 32% were seen once. This chain links TRBV12-3 or TRBV12-4 with TRBJ1-2; TRBD1 might be the D (6 bases). What was sequenced was glioma tissue, nonneoplastic brain tissue, or PBMCs (not recorded which). This TCR was sampled from a human donor with low-grade glioma or glioblastoma, undergoing nonglioma brain surgery, or in good health (not recorded which). As DNA, the CDR3 is TGTGCCAGCAGTTCTACAGGGATCTATGGCTACACCTTC. It translates to CASSSTGIYGYTF.